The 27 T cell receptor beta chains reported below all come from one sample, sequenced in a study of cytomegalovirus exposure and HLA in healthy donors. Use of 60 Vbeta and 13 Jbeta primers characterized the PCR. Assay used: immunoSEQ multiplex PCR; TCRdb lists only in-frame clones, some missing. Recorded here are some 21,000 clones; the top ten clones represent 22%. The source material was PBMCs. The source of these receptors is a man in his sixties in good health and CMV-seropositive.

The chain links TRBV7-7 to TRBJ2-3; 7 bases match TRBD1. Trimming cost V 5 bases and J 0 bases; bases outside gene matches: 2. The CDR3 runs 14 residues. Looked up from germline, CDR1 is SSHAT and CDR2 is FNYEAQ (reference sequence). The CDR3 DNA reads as TGTGCCAGCAGCCGGACAGGAAGCACAGATACGCAGTATTTT. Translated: CASSRTGSTDTQYF.

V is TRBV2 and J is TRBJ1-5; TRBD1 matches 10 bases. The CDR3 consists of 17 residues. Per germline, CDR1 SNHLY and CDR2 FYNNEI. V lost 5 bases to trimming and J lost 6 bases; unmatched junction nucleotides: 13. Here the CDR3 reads CASSKDRGLSSGQPQHF. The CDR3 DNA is TGTGCCAGCAGTAAAGACAGGGGGCTCTCCTCAGGTCAGCCCCAGCATTTT.

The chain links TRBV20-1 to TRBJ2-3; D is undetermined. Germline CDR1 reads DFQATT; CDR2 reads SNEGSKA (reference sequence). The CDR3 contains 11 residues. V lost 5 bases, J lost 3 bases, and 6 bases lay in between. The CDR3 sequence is CSAQETDTQYF. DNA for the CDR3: TGCAGTGCTCAAGAGACAGATACGCAGTATTTT.

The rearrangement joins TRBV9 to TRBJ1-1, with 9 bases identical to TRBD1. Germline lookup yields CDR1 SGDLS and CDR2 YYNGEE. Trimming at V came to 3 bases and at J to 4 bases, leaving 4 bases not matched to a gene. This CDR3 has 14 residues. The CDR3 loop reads CASSGRDRVTEAFF. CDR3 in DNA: TGTGCCAGCAGCGGCCGGGACAGGGTCACTGAAGCTTTCTTT.

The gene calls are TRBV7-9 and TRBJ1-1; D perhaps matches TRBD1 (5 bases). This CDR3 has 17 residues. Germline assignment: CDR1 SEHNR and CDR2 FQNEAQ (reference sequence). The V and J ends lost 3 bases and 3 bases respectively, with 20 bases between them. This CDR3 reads CASSFRALGLWDTEAFF. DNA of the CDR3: TGTGCCAGCAGCTTTAGAGCACTGGGACTTTGGGACACTGAAGCTTTCTTT.

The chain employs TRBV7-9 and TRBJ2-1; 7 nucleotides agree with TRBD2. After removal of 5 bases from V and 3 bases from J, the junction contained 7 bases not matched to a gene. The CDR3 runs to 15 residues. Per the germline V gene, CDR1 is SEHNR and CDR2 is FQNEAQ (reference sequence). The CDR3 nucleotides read TGTGCCAGCAGCCCCGGGACTACCGTCTACAATGAGCAGTTCTTC. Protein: CASSPGTTVYNEQFF.

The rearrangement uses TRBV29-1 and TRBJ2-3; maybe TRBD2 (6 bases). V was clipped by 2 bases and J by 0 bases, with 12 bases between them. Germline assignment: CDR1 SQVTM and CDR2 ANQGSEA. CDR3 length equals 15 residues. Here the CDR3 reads CSVEHAGTSTDTQYF. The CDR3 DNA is TGCAGCGTTGAACACGCGGGAACTAGCACAGATACGCAGTATTTT.

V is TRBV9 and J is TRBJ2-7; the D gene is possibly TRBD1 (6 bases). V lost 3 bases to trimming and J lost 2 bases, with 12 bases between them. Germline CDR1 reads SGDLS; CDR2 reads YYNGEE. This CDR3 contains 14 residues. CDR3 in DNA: TGTGCCAGCAGCGCTTGGGACAACCCCTACGAGCAGTACTTC. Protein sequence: CASSAWDNPYEQYF.

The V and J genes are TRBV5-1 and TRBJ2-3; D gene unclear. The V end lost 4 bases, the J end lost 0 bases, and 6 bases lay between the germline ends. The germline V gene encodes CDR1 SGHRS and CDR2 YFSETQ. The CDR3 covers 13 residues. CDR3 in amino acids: CASSLDSTDTQYF. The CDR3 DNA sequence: TGCGCCAGCAGCCTAGACAGCACAGATACGCAGTATTTT.

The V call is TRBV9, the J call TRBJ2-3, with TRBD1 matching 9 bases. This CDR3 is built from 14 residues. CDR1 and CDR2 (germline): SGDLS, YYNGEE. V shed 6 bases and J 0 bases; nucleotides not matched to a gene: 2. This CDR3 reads CASKGTGSTDTQYF. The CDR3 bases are TGTGCCAGCAAGGGGACAGGGAGCACAGATACGCAGTATTTT.

In DNA, the CDR3 is TGCGCCAGCAGCCGATCGGGACACTCGAACACCGGGGAGCTGTTTTTT. Translating gives CASSRSGHSNTGELFF. The J gene is TRBJ2-2, the V gene TRBV5-1; TRBD1 is a possible D gene (6 bases). From germline, CDR1 is SGHRS and CDR2 YFSETQ. V lost 4 bases, J lost 0 bases, and 13 bases lay in between. This CDR3 has 16 amino acids.

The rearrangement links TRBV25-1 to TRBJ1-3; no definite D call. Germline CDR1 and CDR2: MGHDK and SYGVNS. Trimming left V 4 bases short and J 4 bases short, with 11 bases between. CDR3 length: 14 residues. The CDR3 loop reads CASSGIVAGNTIYF. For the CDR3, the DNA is TGTGCCAGCAGTGGGATAGTAGCCGGAAACACCATATATTTT.

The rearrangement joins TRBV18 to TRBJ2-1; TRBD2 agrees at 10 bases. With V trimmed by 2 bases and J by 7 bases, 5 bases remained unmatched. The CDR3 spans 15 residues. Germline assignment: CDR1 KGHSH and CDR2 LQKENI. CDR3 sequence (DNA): TGTGCCAGCTCACCAAGAGCGGGAGGGCGGAATGAGCAGTTCTTC. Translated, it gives CASSPRAGGRNEQFF.

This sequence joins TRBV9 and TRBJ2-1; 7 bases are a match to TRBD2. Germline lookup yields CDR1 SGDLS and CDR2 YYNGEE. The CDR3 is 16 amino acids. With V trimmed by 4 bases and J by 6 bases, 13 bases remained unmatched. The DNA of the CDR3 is TGTGCCAGCAGCCCCTCGGCGGGAGCCCGGCCCAATGAGCAGTTCTTC. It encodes CASSPSAGARPNEQFF. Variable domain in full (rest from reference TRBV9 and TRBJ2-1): DSGVTQTPKHLITATGQRVTLRCSPRSGDLSVYWYQQSLDQGLQFLIQYYNGEERAKGNILERFSAQQFPDLHSELNLSSLELGDSALYFCASSPSAGARPNEQFFGPGTRLTVL.

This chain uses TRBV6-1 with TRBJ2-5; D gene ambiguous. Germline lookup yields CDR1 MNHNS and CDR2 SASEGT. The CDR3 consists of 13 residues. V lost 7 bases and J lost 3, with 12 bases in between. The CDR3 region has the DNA TGTGCCAGCACCCTGTTACGGGAAGAGACCCAGTACTTC. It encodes CASTLLREETQYF.

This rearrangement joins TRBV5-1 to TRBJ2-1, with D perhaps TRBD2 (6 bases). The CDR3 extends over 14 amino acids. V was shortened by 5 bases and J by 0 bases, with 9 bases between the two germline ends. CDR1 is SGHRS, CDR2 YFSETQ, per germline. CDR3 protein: CASSRESSYNEQFF. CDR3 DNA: TGCGCCAGCAGTCGGGAGAGCTCCTACAATGAGCAGTTCTTC.

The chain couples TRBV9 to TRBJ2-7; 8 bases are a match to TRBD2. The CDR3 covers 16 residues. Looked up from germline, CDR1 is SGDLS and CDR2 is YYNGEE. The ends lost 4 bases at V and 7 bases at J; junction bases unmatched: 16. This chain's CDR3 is CASSLGSGRGREEQYF. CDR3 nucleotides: TGTGCCAGCAGCCTGGGGAGCGGGAGAGGTCGGGAAGAGCAGTACTTC.

The CDR3: CASPNEGADTQYF. CDR3 bases: TGTGCCAGCCCTAATGAGGGTGCAGATACGCAGTATTTT. This chain connects TRBV6-1 to TRBJ2-3; maybe TRBD2 (5 bases). From germline, CDR1 is MNHNS and CDR2 SASEGT. Trimming removed 8 bases at V and 4 bases at J, with 13 bases between. This CDR3 spans 13 amino acids.

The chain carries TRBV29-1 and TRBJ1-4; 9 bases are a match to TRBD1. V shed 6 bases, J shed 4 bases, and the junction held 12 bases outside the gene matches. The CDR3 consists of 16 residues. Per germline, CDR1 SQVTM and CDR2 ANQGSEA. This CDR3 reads CSVAHPAGQGNEKLFF. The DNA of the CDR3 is TGCAGCGTCGCACACCCCGCGGGACAGGGTAATGAAAAACTGTTTTTT.

CDR3 coding DNA: TGTGCCAGCAGCTCGGGGGGGGCCTCCTATGGCTACACCTTC. Its translation: CASSSGGASYGYTF. This sequence joins TRBV6-5 and TRBJ1-2; D might be TRBD1 (6 bases). CDR3 size: 14 residues. Trimming removed 6 bases at V and 4 bases at J, with 15 bases between. The germline V gene encodes CDR1 MNHEY and CDR2 SVGAGI.

The CDR3 loop reads CAWRTGPAGYGYTF. In nucleotides, the CDR3 is TGTGCCTGGAGGACAGGGCCCGCAGGGTATGGCTACACCTTC. The chain has TRBV30 and TRBJ1-2; 7 positions agree with TRBD1. The germline CDR1 and CDR2 sequences are GTSNPN and SVGIG (reference sequence). This CDR3 is 14 amino acids long. V shed 3 bases and J 5 bases; nucleotides not matched to a gene: 9.

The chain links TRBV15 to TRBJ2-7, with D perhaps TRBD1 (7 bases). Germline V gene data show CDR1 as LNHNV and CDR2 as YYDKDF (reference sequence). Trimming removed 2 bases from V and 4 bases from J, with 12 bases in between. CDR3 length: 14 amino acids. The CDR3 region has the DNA TGTGCCACCAGCAGAAACAGGGGAGGATACGAGCAGTACTTC. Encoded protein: CATSRNRGGYEQYF.

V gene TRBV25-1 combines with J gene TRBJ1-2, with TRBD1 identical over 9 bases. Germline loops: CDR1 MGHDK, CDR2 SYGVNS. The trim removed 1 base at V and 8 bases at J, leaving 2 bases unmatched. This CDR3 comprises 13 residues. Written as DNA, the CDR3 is TGTGCCAGCAGTGAATGGGGACAGGGAGGCTACACCTTC. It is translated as CASSEWGQGGYTF.

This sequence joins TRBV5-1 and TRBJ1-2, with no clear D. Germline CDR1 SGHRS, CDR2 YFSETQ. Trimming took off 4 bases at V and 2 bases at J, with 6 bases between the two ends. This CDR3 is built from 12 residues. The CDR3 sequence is CASSLRNYGYTF. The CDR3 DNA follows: TGCGCCAGCAGCCTGCGAAACTATGGCTACACCTTC.

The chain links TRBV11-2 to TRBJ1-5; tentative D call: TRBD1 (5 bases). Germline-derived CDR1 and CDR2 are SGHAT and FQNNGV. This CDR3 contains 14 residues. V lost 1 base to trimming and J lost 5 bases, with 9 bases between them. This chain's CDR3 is CASSLVGGDQPQHF. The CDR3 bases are TGTGCCAGCAGCTTAGTGGGGGGGGATCAGCCCCAGCATTTT.

The CDR3 reads CASSPLTGNGYTF. The CDR3 region has the DNA TGTGCCAGCTCACCCTTAACAGGCAATGGCTACACCTTC. The chain couples TRBV18 to TRBJ1-2; D may be TRBD1 (5 bases). The CDR3 length is 13 residues. Germline CDR1 and CDR2: KGHSH and LQKENI. V lost 3 bases, J lost 6 bases, and 11 bases lay in between. Complete variable domain (other parts from reference TRBV18 and TRBJ1-2): NAGVMQNPRHLVRRRGQEARLRCSPMKGHSHVYWYRQLPEEGLKFMVYLQKENIIDESGMPKERFSAEFPKEGPSILRIQQVVRGDSAAYFCASSPLTGNGYTFGSGTRLTVV.

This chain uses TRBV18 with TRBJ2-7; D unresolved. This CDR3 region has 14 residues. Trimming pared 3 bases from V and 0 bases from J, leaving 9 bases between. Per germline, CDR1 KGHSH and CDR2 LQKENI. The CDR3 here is CASSPEWSSYEQYF. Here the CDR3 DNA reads TGTGCCAGCTCACCGGAATGGAGCTCCTACGAGCAGTACTTC. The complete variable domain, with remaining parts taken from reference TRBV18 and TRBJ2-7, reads NAGVMQNPRHLVRRRGQEARLRCSPMKGHSHVYWYRQLPEEGLKFMVYLQKENIIDESGMPKERFSAEFPKEGPSILRIQQVVRGDSAAYFCASSPEWSSYEQYFGPGTRLTVT.